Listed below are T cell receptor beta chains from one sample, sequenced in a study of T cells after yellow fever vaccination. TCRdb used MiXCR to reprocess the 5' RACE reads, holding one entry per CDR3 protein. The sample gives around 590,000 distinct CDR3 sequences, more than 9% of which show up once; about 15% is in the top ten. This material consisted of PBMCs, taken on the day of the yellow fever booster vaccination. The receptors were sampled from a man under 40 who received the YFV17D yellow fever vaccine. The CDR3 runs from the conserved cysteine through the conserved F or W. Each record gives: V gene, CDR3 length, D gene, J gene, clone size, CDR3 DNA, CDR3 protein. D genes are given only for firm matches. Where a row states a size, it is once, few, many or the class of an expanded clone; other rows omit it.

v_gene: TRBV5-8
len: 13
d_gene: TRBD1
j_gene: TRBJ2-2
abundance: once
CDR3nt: TGTGCCAGCAGCATTACAGGGGCCGGGGAGCCGTTTTTT
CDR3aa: CASSITGAGEPFF

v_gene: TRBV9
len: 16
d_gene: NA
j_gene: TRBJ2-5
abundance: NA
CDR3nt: TGTGCCAGCAGCCCTGAAGGGGACGGCGTCCAAGAGACCCAGTACTTC
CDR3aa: CASSPEGDGVQETQYF

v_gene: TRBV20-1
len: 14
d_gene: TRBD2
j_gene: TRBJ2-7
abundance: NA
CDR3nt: TGCAGTGCTAGGACTAGCGGGTCTTTATTCGAGCAGTACTTC
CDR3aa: CSARTSGSLFEQYF

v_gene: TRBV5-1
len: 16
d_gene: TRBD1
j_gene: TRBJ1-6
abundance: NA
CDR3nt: TGCGCCAGCAGAACCCGTCCGGGACAGCAGAATTCACCCCTCCACTTT
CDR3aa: CASRTRPGQQNSPLHF

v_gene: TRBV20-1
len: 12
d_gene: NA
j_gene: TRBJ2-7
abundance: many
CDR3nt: TGCAGTGCTAGCACAGTTACCTACGAGCAGTACTTC
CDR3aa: CSASTVTYEQYF

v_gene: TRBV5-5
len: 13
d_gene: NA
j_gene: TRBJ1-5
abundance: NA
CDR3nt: TGTGCCAGCAGTCCTGACCACAGTGGGCCCCAGCATTTT
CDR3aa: CASSPDHSGPQHF

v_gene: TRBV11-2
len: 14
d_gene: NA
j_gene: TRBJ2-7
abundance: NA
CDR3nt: TGTGCCAGCAGCTTAGGAGGGAGGACGAACGAGCAGTACTTC
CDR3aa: CASSLGGRTNEQYF

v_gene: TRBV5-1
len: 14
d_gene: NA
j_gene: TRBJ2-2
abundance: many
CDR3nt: TGCGCCAGCAGCTTGGACAGCTCCACCGGGGAGCTGTTTTTT
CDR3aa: CASSLDSSTGELFF

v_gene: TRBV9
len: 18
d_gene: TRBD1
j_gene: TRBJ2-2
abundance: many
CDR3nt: TGTGCCAGCAGCGCGCACCCAGCAGGGGGCTTGACCACCGGGGAGCTGTTTTTT
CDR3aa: CASSAHPAGGLTTGELFF

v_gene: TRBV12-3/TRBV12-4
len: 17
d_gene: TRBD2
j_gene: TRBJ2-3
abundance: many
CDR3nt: TGTGCCAGCAGTGCCGAACCGGGACTAGGGCAGGTAGATACGCAGTATTTT
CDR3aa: CASSAEPGLGQVDTQYF

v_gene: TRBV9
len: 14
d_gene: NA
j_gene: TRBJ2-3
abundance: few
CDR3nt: TGTGCCAGCAGCGATACTAGGTCCACAGATACGCAGTATTTT
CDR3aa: CASSDTRSTDTQYF